In this sample, the clone carrying this TCR beta chain turned up a few times. What it binds is not known. This sample is part of a study of T cells in Graves' hyperthyroidism and ophthalmopathy. Study results and limitations: Separation of ophthalmopathy from stable hyperthyroidism was achieved by a 13 V-J model. Blood also showed most of the thyroid clonotypes that were expanded above 0.001.

Hyperthyroidism, newly diagnosed and lasting under 2 months, affected patients aged 18 to 65. Diagnoses were made from clinical symptoms, serum measures (thyroxine and TRAb), thyroid ultrasound and orbital computed tomography. Researchers amplified the TCR beta CDR3 regions from RNA transcripts. HTBI primers were employed in a first-round RT-PCR of the TCR CDR3. TCRdb re-analysed the multiplex PCR reads in MiXCR, keeping a single row per CDR3 protein. The sample contains some 370,000 distinct CDR3 sequences, about a sixth of which appear only once. CDR1 is MDHEN and CDR2 is SYDVKM in the germline V gene. The CDR3 has 14 amino acids. The V end was cut by 2 bases, the J end by 8 bases, with 12 bases between.

V usage is TRBV28 and J usage is TRBJ1-4; D unclear. The TCR was taken from a woman in her thirties with Graves' hyperthyroidism that later progressed to Graves' ophthalmopathy. Sequenced: blood. DNA for the CDR3: TGTGCCAGCAGTTTAAACGGGGTAGGGGAAAAACTGTTTTTT. Translation: CASSLNGVGEKLFF.